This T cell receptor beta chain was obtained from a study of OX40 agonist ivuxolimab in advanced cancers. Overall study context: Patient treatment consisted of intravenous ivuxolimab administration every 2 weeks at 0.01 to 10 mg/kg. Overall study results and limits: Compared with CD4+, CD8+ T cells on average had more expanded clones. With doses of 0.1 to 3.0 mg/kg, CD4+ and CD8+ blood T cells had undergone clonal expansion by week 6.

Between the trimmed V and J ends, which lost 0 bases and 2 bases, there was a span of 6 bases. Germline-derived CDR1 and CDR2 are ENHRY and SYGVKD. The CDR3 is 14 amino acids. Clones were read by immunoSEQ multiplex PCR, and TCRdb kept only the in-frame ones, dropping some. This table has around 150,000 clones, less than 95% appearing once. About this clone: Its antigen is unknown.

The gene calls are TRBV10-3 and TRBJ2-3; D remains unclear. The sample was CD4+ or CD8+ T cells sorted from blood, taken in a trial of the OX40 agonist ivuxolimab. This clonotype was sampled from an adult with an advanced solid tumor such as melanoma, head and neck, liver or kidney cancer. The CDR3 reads CAISESGYTDTQYF. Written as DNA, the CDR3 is TGTGCCATCAGTGAGTCGGGTTACACAGATACGCAGTATTTT.